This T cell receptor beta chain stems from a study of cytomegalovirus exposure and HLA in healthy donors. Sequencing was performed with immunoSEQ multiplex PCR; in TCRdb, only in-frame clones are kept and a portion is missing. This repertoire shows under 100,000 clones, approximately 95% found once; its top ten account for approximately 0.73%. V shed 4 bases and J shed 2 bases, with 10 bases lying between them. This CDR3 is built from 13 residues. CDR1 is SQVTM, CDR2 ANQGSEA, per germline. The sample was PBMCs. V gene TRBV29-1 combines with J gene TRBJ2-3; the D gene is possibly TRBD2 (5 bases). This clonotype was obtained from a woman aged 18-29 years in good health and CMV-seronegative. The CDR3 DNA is TGCAGCGTTGTCGTGAGGGACACAGATACGCAGTATTTT. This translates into CSVVVRDTDTQYF.